Below, 21 T cell receptor beta chains from the same sample are listed, as sequenced in a study of T-cell memory formation after mild COVID-19 (dated by TCRdb to about 2021). To prepare the library, 5' RACE was applied. The sequencer was an Illumina NovaSeq 6000. TCRdb trimmed public reads at Q25 via fastp, called clones via MiXCR and kept in-frame beta chains. A single entry per CDR3 protein holds the most common genes and DNA from its merged rows. The sample table shows 190,000 or so distinct CDR3 sequences, and under 30% are seen once. The ten largest clones represent about an eighth of the sample. What was sequenced was PBMCs or a T cell subset sorted from them (not recorded which). All receptors come from an adult woman who had mild COVID-19 (a few samples of this study predate the infection). The sample titles of this study are shuffled in the database, so cell type and time point are left out; the donor was told from shared clones.

V gene TRBV19 combines with J gene TRBJ1-2, with D possibly matching TRBD1 (5 bases). The germline gives CDR1 LNHDA, CDR2 SQIVND (reference sequence). This CDR3 has 14 amino acids. Trimming pared 1 base from V and 6 bases from J, leaving 12 bases between. The CDR3 region is CASSIGVGDHGYTF. In DNA form, the CDR3 reads TGTGCCAGTAGTATAGGGGTAGGGGACCATGGCTACACCTTC.

This chain links TRBV18 with TRBJ2-1; the D gene is possibly TRBD2 (5 bases). Germline V gene data show CDR1 as KGHSH and CDR2 as LQKENI. CDR3 length: 17 amino acids. V was trimmed by 2 bases and J by 2 bases, leaving 16 bases between them. The CDR3 sequence: CASSPIFRLAPYNEQFF. CDR3 nucleotides: TGTGCCAGCTCACCAATATTCAGGCTAGCCCCCTACAATGAGCAGTTCTTC.

The rearrangement uses TRBV6-2 or TRBV6-3 and TRBJ1-1, with 11 nucleotides matching TRBD1. The V gene end was trimmed by 6 bases and the J gene end by 5 bases; junction bases not matched to a gene: 5. From germline, CDR1 is MNHEY and CDR2 SVGEGT. The CDR3 runs to 14 residues. The CDR3 reads CASRWTGGYTEAFF. CDR3 in DNA: TGTGCCAGCAGATGGACAGGGGGCTATACTGAAGCTTTCTTT.

This clonotype was seen only a few times. V gene TRBV6-2 or TRBV6-3 combines with J gene TRBJ1-1, with D unclear. Germline loops: CDR1 MNHEY, CDR2 SVGEGT. The length of the CDR3 is 12 residues. Trimming cost V 6 bases and J 3 bases, with 8 bases left between them. In DNA, the CDR3 is TGTGCCAGCAGCTACCCGGACACTGAAGCTTTCTTT. This encodes CASSYPDTEAFF.

The chain employs TRBV18 and TRBJ1-2; 8 positions agree with TRBD1. The germline CDR1 and CDR2 sequences are KGHSH and LQKENI. CDR3 length equals 13 residues. The V segment lost 5 bases and the J segment 4 bases; nucleotides outside the gene matches: 3. The CDR3 DNA follows: TGTGCCAGCTCAATGGACAGGGTCTATGGCTACACCTTC. Residues: CASSMDRVYGYTF. Complete variable domain (other parts from reference TRBV18 and TRBJ1-2): NAGVMQNPRHLVRRRGQEARLRCSPMKGHSHVYWYRQLPEEGLKFMVYLQKENIIDESGMPKERFSAEFPKEGPSILRIQQVVRGDSAAYFCASSMDRVYGYTFGSGTRLTVV.

This clonotype was detected only a few times. The chain links TRBV9 to TRBJ1-6; D ambiguous. CDR3 length: 16 residues. Germline V gives CDR1 SGDLS, CDR2 YYNGEE. The V gene lost 4 bases and the J gene lost 6 bases, with 17 bases spanning the gap. CDR3 in amino acids: CASSSSAASSNSPLHF. The CDR3 DNA reads as TGTGCCAGCAGCTCCTCGGCGGCATCGAGTAATTCACCCCTCCACTTT.

This clonotype has more than one count but fewer than ten. The chain is built from TRBV11-2 and TRBJ2-1, with D maybe TRBD1 (5 bases). Germline assignment: CDR1 SGHAT and CDR2 FQNNGV. This CDR3 has 14 amino acids. V lost 1 base and J lost 1, with 5 bases in between. Here the CDR3 DNA reads TGTGCCAGCAGCTTAGGGACATCCTACAATGAGCAGTTCTTC. As protein: CASSLGTSYNEQFF.

This chain links TRBV12-3 or TRBV12-4 with TRBJ2-4, with a possible D match to TRBD2 (5 bases). The CDR3 loop spans 17 amino acids. V gave up 7 bases and J gave up 0 bases, with 19 bases separating them. The CDR3, as DNA: TGTGCCAGCACTCCTTCGAGCGGTCGACTAGCCAAAAACATTCAGTACTTC. It translates to CASTPSSGRLAKNIQYF.

A single count supports this clonotype. The rearrangement links TRBV29-1 to TRBJ1-1; D gene unclear. Germline CDR1 and CDR2: SQVTM and ANQGSEA. This CDR3 region has 13 residues. Trimming took off 6 bases at V and 0 bases at J, with 11 bases between the two ends. The CDR3 nucleotides are TGCAGCGTCCTCAAGACTGTGAACACTGAAGCTTTCTTT. Translating gives CSVLKTVNTEAFF.

The V and J genes are TRBV14 and TRBJ2-1; 7 positions match TRBD1. V was pared by 6 bases and J by 8 bases, with 13 bases of the junction left unmatched. CDR3 length: 15 residues. Germline values: CDR1 SGHDN, CDR2 FVKESK. CDR3 DNA sequence: TGTGCCAGCAGGTCCTCGACAGGGTATGGGGATGAGCAGTTCTTC. Translation gives CASRSSTGYGDEQFF.

The V and J genes are TRBV9 and TRBJ2-7; the D gene could be TRBD1 or TRBD2 (5 bases each). V was pared by 1 base and J by 1 base, with 9 bases between. CDR1 is SGDLS, CDR2 YYNGEE, per germline. The CDR3 is made up of 14 amino acids. The chain's CDR3 is CASSVRDGSYEQYF. DNA of the CDR3: TGTGCCAGCAGCGTAAGGGACGGATCCTACGAGCAGTACTTC.

This clonotype was observed at least ten times. The chain is built from TRBV9 and TRBJ2-1, with unresolved D. This CDR3 has 13 residues. Germline V gives CDR1 SGDLS, CDR2 YYNGEE. With 2 bases removed from V and 3 bases from J, the gap between germline ends came to 6 bases. The DNA of the CDR3 is TGTGCCAGCAGCGTGGGTCACTACAATGAGCAGTTCTTC. It yields the protein CASSVGHYNEQFF.

CDR3 coding DNA: TGTGCCAGCAGCTTATCCTCGATGGGCACTGAAGCTTTCTTT. It specifies CASSLSSMGTEAFF. The chain joins TRBV7-6 to TRBJ1-1; D not resolved. V lost 2 bases, J lost 4 bases, and 11 bases lay in between. The CDR3 is made up of 14 amino acids. CDR1 and CDR2 from the germline V gene are SGHVS and FNYEAQ.

This clonotype was seen a few times. The chain employs TRBV3-1 and TRBJ2-5; D not certain. This CDR3 region has 12 residues. Germline values: CDR1 LGHDT, CDR2 YNNKEL (reference sequence). Trimming shortened V by 4 bases and J by 6 bases, and 9 bases separated the two germline ends. The CDR3 region has the DNA TGTGCCAGCAGCCCCCCCAGCCAGACCCAGTACTTC. Amino acid sequence: CASSPPSQTQYF.

This clonotype showed up many times. The J gene is TRBJ2-1, the V gene TRBV12-3 or TRBV12-4; D remains ambiguous. CDR3 length equals 12 residues. Trimming removed 5 bases at V and 7 bases at J, with 9 bases between. CDR3 DNA: TGTGCCAGCAGTCCAGGCCAAAATGAGCAGTTCTTC. This translates into CASSPGQNEQFF.

The gene calls are TRBV12-3 or TRBV12-4 and TRBJ2-7; D is possibly TRBD1 or TRBD2 (5 bases each). V lost 6 bases and J lost 4, with 22 bases in between. This CDR3 is 16 amino acids long. CDR3 amino acids: CASSLKPGPQVYEQYF. CDR3 DNA sequence: TGTGCCAGCAGCCTTAAACCGGGACCGCAGGTATACGAGCAGTACTTC.

The chain employs TRBV7-9 and TRBJ2-7; D gene ambiguous. Germline V CDR1 and CDR2: SEHNR, FQNEAQ (reference sequence). Trimming removed 0 bases from V and 6 bases from J, with 9 bases in between. The length of the CDR3 is 13 residues. CDR3 protein: CASSLAIPGEQYF. The CDR3 bases are TGTGCCAGCAGCTTAGCCATCCCCGGCGAGCAGTACTTC.

The chain has TRBV7-2 and TRBJ2-2, with TRBD1 matching 7 bases. V lost 5 bases and J lost 0; bases outside the gene matches: 3. The CDR3 length is 15 residues. Germline V CDR1 and CDR2: SGHTA, FQGNSA. CDR3 nucleotides: TGTGCCAGCAGCCTGGACAGGACGAACACCGGGGAGCTGTTTTTT. Encoded protein: CASSLDRTNTGELFF.

V is TRBV7-2 and J is TRBJ2-1; 11 bases are shared with TRBD2. Looked up from germline, CDR1 is SGHTA and CDR2 is FQGNSA. Unmatched junction bases numbered 7, after V lost 5 bases and J lost 16 bases. The CDR3 has 12 amino acids. Here the CDR3 reads CASSPTSGSIFF. The CDR3 DNA follows: TGTGCCAGCAGCCCCACTAGCGGGAGCATTTTCTTC. Looking up the rest from reference TRBV7-2 and TRBJ2-1 gives the full variable domain: GAGVSQSPSNKVTEKGKDVELRCDPISGHTALYWYRQSLGQGLEFLIYFQGNSAPDKSGLPSDRFSAERTGGSVSTLTIQRTQQEDSAVYLCASSPTSGSIFFGPGTRLTVL.

This clonotype is a singleton in its sample. This chain links TRBV18 with TRBJ2-1, with 12 nucleotides matching TRBD2. J was trimmed by 4 bases and V by 3 bases; bases with no gene match: 4. Germline CDR1 is KGHSH and CDR2 is LQKENI. This CDR3 spans 16 amino acids. The CDR3, as DNA: TGTGCCAGCTCACCGCTTCTAGCGGGAGGGTACAATGAGCAGTTCTTC. Protein: CASSPLLAGGYNEQFF.

The rearrangement uses TRBV20-1 and TRBJ1-2; D remains ambiguous. The CDR3 has 13 residues. CDR1 is DFQATT and CDR2 is SNEGSKA in the germline V gene (reference sequence). V lost 4 bases and J lost 4, with 13 bases in between. CDR3 DNA sequence: TGCAGTGCTACCCCTGCGAGTTTCTATGGCTACACCTTC. It codes for CSATPASFYGYTF.